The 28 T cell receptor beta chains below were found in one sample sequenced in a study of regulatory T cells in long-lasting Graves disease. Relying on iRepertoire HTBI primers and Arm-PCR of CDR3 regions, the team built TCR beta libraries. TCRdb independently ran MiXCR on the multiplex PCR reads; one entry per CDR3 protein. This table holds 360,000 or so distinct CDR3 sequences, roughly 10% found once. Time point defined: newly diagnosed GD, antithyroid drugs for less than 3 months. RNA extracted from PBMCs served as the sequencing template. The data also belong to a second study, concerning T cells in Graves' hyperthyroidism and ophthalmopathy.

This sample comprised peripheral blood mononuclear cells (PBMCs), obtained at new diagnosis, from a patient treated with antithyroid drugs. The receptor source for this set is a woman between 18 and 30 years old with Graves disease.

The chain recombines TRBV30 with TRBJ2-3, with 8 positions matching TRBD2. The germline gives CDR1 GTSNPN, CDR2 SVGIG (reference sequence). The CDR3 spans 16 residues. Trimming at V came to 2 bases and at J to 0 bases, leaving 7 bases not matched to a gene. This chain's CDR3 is CAWSPSRGVSTDTQYF. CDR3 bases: TGTGCCTGGAGTCCCTCGCGGGGGGTAAGCACAGATACGCAGTATTTT.

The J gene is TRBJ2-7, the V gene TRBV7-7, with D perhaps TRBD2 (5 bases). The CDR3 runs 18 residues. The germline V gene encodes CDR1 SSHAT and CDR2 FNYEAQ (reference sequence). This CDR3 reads CASSLGPRGYPTLYEQYV. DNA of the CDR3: TGTGCTAGCAGCTTAGGCCCGCGCGGGTACCCCACGCTCTACGAGCAGTACGTC.

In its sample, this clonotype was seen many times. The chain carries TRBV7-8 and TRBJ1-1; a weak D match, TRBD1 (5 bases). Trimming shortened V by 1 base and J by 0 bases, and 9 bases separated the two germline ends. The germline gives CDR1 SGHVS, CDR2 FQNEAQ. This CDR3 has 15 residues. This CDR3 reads CASSLVVTVNTEAFF. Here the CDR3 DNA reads TGTGCCAGCAGCTTAGTCGTGACAGTGAACACTGAAGCTTTCTTT.

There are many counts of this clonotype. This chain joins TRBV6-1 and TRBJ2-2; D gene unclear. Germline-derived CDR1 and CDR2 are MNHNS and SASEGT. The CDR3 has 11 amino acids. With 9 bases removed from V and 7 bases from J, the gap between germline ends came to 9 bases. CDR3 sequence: CASSSGGELFF. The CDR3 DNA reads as TGTGCCAGTAGTAGTGGCGGGGAGCTGTTTTTT.

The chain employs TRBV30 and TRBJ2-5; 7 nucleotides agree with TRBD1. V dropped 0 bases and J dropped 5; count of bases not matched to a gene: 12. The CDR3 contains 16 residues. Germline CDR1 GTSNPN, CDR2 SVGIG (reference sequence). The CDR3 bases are TGTGCCTGGAGTGTACCGGGACAGATCTGGGGGGAGACCCAGTACTTC. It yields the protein CAWSVPGQIWGETQYF.

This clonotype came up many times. The CDR3 nucleotides are TGCAGTGCTAACGATGTAGGGGCCGGGGGGTACCAAGAGACCCAGTACTTC. The encoded protein is CSANDVGAGGYQETQYF. J is TRBJ2-5 and V is TRBV20-1; the match to TRBD2 covers 7 bases. The V gene's germline CDR1 is DFQATT and CDR2 SNEGSKA (reference sequence). Trimming took 4 bases from V and 0 from J; bases not matched to a gene: 14. This CDR3 is built from 17 residues.

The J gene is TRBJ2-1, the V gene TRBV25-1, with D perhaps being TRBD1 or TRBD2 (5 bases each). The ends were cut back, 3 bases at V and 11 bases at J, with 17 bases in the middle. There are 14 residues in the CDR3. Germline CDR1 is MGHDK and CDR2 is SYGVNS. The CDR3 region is CASSDRDRVPKQFF. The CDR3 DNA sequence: TGTGCCAGCAGTGACCGGGACCGTGTCCCCAAGCAGTTCTTC.

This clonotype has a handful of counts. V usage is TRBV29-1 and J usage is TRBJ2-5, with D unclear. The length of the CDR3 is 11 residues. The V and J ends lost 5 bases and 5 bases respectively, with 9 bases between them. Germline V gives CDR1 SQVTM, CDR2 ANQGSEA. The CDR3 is CSVQLGETQYF. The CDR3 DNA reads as TGCAGCGTTCAGTTAGGGGAGACCCAGTACTTC. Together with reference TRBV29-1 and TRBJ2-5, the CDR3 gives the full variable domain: SAVISQKPSRDICQRGTSLTIQCQVDSQVTMMFWYRQQPGQSLTLIATANQGSEATYESGFVIDKFPISRPNLTFSTLTVSNMSPEDSSIYLCSVQLGETQYFGPGTRLLVL.

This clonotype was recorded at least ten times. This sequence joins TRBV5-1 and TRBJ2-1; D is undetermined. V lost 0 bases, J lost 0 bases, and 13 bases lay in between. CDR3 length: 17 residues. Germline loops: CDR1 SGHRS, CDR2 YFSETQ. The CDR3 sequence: CASSLATRRSSYNEQFF. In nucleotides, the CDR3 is TGCGCCAGCAGCTTGGCGACACGTCGGAGCTCCTACAATGAGCAGTTCTTC.

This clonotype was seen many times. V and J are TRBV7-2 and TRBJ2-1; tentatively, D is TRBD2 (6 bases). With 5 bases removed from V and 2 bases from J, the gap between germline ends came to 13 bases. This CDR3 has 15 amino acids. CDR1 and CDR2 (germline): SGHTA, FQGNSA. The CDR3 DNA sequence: TGTGCCAGCAGCCTAACTAGCAACCCCTACAATGAGCAGTTCTTC. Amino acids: CASSLTSNPYNEQFF.

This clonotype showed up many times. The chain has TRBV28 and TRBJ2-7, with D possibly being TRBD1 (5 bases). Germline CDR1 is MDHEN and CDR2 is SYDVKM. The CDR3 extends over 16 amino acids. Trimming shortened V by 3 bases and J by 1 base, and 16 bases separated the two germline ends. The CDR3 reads CASSFPAGAKSYEQYF. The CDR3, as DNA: TGTGCCAGCAGTTTTCCAGCTGGGGCAAAGTCCTACGAGCAGTACTTC. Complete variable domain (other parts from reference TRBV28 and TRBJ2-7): DVKVTQSSRYLVKRTGEKVFLECVQDMDHENMFWYRQDPGLGLRLIYFSYDVKMKEKGDIPEGYSVSREKKERFSLILESASTNQTSMYLCASSFPAGAKSYEQYFGPGTRLTVT.

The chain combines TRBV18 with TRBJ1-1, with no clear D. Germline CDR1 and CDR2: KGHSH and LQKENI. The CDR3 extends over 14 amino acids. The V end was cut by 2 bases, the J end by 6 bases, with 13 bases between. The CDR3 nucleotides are TGTGCCAGCTCACCAGTTCGGGAAAGGTCTGAAGCTTTCTTT. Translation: CASSPVRERSEAFF. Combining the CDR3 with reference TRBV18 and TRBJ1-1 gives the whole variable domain NAGVMQNPRHLVRRRGQEARLRCSPMKGHSHVYWYRQLPEEGLKFMVYLQKENIIDESGMPKERFSAEFPKEGPSILRIQQVVRGDSAAYFCASSPVRERSEAFFGQGTRLTVV.

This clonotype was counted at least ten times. This CDR3 is CASSLRPDYNEQFF. The CDR3 nucleotides are TGTGCCAGCAGTTTAAGACCCGACTACAATGAGCAGTTCTTC. V gene TRBV28 combines with J gene TRBJ2-1; no firm D call. Germline V gives CDR1 MDHEN, CDR2 SYDVKM. Trimming pared 2 bases from V and 3 bases from J, leaving 8 bases between. This CDR3 spans 14 amino acids. Combining the CDR3 with reference TRBV28 and TRBJ2-1 gives the whole variable domain DVKVTQSSRYLVKRTGEKVFLECVQDMDHENMFWYRQDPGLGLRLIYFSYDVKMKEKGDIPEGYSVSREKKERFSLILESASTNQTSMYLCASSLRPDYNEQFFGPGTRLTVL.

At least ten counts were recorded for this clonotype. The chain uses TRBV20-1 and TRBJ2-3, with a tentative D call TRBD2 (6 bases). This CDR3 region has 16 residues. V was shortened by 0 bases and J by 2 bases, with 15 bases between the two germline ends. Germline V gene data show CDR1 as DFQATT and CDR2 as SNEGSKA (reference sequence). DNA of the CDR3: TGCAGTGCTAGAGAGGGTCTAGCGACCCTCACAGATACGCAGTATTTT. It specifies CSAREGLATLTDTQYF.

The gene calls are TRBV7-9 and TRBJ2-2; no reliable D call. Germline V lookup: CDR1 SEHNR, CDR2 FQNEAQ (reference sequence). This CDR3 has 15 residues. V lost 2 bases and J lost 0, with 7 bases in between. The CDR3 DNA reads TGTGCCAGCAGCTTAAGGGAATCGAACACCGGGGAGCTGTTTTTT. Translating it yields CASSLRESNTGELFF.

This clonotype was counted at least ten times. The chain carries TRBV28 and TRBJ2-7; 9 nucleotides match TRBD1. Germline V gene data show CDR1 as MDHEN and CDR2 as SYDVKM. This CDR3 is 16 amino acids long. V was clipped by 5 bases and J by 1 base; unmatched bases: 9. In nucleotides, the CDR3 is TGTGCCAGCAGTCCCACGGGACAGGGTCTATCCTACGAGCAGTACTTC. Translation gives CASSPTGQGLSYEQYF.

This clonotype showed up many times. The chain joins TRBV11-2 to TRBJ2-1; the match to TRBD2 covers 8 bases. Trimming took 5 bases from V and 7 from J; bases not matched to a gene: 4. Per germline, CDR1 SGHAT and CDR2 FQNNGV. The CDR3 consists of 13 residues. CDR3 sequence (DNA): TGTGCCAGCAGCCACGGGGGGGGGAATGAGCAGTTCTTC. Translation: CASSHGGGNEQFF.

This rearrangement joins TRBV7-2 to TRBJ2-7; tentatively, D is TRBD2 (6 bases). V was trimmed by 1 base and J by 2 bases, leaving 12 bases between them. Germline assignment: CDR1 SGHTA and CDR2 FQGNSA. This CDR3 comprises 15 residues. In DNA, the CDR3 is TGTGCCAGCAGCTTAGGCGGGGTGGCTACCTACGAGCAGTACTTC. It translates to CASSLGGVATYEQYF.

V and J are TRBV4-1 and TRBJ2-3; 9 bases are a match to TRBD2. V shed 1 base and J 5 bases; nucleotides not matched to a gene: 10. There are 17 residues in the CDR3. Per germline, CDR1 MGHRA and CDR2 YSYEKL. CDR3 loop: CASSQGSSSGTVDTQYF. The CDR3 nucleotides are TGCGCCAGCAGCCAAGGGAGCTCTAGCGGGACGGTAGATACGCAGTATTTT.

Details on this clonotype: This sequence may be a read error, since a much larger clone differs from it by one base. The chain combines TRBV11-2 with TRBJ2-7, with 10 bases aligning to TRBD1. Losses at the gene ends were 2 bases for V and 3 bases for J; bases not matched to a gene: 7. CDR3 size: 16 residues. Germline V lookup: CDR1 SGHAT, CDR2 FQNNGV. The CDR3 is CASSLPTGDRGYEQYF. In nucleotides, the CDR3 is TGTGCCAGCAGCTTACCGACTGGGGACAGGGGCTACGAGCAGTACTTC.

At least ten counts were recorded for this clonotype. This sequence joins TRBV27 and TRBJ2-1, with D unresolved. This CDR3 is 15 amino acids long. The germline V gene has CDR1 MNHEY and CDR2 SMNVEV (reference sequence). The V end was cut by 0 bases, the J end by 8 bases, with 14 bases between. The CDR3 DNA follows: TGTGCCAGCAGTTTATCCTTTTCCCCCCTGGATGAGCAGTTCTTC. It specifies CASSLSFSPLDEQFF.

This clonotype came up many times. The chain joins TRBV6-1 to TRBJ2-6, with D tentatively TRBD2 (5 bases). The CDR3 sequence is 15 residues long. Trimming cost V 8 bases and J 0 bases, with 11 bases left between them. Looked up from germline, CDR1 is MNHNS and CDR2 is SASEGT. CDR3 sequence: CASSGDGSGANVLTF. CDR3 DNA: TGTGCCAGCTCCGGGGATGGCTCTGGGGCCAACGTCCTGACTTTC.

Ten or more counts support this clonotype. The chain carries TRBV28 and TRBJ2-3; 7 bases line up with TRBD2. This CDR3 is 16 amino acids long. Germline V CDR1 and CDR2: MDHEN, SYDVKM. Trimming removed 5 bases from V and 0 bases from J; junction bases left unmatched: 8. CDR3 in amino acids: CASSNMRGWSTDTQYF. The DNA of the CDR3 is TGTGCCAGCAGTAATATGCGGGGGTGGAGCACAGATACGCAGTATTTT.

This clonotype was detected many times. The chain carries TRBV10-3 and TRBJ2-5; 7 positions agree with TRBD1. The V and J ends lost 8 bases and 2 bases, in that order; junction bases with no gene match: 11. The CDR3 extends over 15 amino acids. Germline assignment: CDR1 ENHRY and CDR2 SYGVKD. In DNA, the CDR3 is TGTGCCATCGCCGGTGGGGACAGCCTTCAAGAGACCCAGTACTTC. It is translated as CAIAGGDSLQETQYF.

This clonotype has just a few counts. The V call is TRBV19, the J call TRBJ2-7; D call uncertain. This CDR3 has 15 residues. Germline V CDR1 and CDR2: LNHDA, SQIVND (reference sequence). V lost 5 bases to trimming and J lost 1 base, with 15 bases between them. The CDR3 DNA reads TGTGCCAGTAGTCCCGATGCTTCGGGTTCCTACGAGCAGTACGTC. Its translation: CASSPDASGSYEQYV.

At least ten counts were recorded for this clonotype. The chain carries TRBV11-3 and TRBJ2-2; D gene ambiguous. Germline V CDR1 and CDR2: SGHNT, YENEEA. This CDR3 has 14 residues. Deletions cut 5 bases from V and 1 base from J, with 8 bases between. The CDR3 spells CASSRDGNTGELFF. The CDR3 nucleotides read TGTGCCAGCAGCCGAGACGGGAACACCGGGGAGCTGTTTTTT.

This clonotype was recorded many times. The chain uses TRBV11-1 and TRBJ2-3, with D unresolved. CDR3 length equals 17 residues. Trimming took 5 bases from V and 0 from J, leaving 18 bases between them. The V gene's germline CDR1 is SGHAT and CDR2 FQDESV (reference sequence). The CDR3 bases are TGTGCCAGCAGCCGACGGAGTGGGGTTTCTAGCACAGATACGCAGTATTTT. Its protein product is CASSRRSGVSSTDTQYF.

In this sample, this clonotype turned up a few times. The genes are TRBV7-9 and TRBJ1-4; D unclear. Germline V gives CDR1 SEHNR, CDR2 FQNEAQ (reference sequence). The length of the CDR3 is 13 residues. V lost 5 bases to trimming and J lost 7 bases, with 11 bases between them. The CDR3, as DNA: TGTGCCAGCAGCGCCGAGGTCCCTGAAAAACTGTTTTTT. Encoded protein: CASSAEVPEKLFF.